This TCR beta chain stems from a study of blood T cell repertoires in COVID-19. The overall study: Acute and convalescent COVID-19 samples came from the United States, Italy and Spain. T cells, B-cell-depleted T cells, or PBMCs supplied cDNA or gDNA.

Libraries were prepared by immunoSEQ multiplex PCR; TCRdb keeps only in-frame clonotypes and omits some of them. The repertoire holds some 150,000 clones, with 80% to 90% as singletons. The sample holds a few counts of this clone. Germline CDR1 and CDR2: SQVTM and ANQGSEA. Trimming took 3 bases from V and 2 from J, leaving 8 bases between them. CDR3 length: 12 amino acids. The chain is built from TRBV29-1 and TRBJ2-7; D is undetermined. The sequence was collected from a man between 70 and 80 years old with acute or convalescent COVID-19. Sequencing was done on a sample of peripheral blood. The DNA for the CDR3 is TGCAGCGTTGAGGGCACCGCCTACGAGCAGTACTTC. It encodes CSVEGTAYEQYF.